This entry lists 28 T cell receptor beta chains sequenced from one sample in a study of blood T cell repertoires in COVID-19. Profiled with immunoSEQ multiplex PCR; TCRdb holds only in-frame clones, not every one. In the table there are hundreds of thousands of clones, roughly 91% of which are singletons. Input material: PBMCs or T cells enriched from blood (not recorded which). The receptor set was obtained from a woman in her 50s who had been exposed to COVID-19.

V gene TRBV12-3 or TRBV12-4 combines with J gene TRBJ2-3; D is ambiguous. The CDR3 runs 12 residues. The ends were cut back, 1 base at V and 7 bases at J, with 6 bases in the middle. The CDR3 DNA sequence: TGTGCCAGCAGTTTAGGGCCCAATACGCAGTATTTT. This encodes CASSLGPNTQYF.

The CDR3 DNA follows: TGTGCCAGCAGCTCATCTAGCGGGGGGGCATACAATGAGCAGTTCTTC. Its translation is CASSSSSGGAYNEQFF. The chain employs TRBV7-2 and TRBJ2-1, with TRBD2 identical over 12 bases. CDR3 length: 16 residues. With V trimmed by 4 bases and J by 4 bases, 5 bases remained unmatched. CDR1 SGHTA and CDR2 FQGNSA come from the germline V gene. The full variable domain, its missing parts supplied by reference TRBV7-2 and TRBJ2-1, is GAGVSQSPSNKVTEKGKDVELRCDPISGHTALYWYRQSLGQGLEFLIYFQGNSAPDKSGLPSDRFSAERTGGSVSTLTIQRTQQEDSAVYLCASSSSSGGAYNEQFFGPGTRLTVL.

This clone is a singleton in its sample. V usage is TRBV19 and J usage is TRBJ2-1, with 7 positions matching TRBD2. CDR3 length: 15 residues. CDR1 LNHDA and CDR2 SQIVND come from the germline V gene (reference sequence). V lost 7 bases, J lost 6 bases, and 12 bases stayed unmatched. This chain's CDR3 is CASTYTELARNEQFF. The CDR3, as DNA: TGTGCCAGTACATACACCGAACTAGCGCGCAATGAGCAGTTCTTC. The whole variable domain, remainder taken from reference TRBV19 and TRBJ2-1, is DGGITQSPKYLFRKEGQNVTLSCEQNLNHDAMYWYRQDPGQGLRLIYYSQIVNDFQKGDIAEGYSVSREKKESFPLTVTSAQKNPTAFYLCASTYTELARNEQFFGPGTRLTVL.

The gene calls are TRBV20-1 and TRBJ1-2, with 7 bases identical to TRBD1. The CDR3 covers 11 residues. With V trimmed by 4 bases and J by 8 bases, 4 bases remained unmatched. Looked up from germline, CDR1 is DFQATT and CDR2 is SNEGSKA (reference sequence). Written as DNA, the CDR3 is TGCAGTGCTAAGACAGGGAGGGGCTACACCTTC. Encoded protein: CSAKTGRGYTF.

CDR3 protein: CASSDRFGEQYF. The DNA of the CDR3 is TGTGCCAGCAGCGACAGATTTGGCGAGCAGTACTTC. V and J are TRBV28 and TRBJ2-7, with a weak D call TRBD1 (5 bases). V lost 6 bases, J lost 6 bases, and 12 bases lay in between. The CDR3 is 12 residues long. The germline CDR1 and CDR2 sequences are MDHEN and SYDVKM.

This clone was seen a single time. This chain joins TRBV19 and TRBJ2-3; 10 bases match TRBD1. With V trimmed by 4 bases and J by 4 bases, 5 bases remained unmatched. The CDR3 totals 15 residues. CDR1 is LNHDA and CDR2 is SQIVND in the germline V gene (reference sequence). CDR3 sequence (DNA): TGTGCCAGTAGTACCCGACAGGGGGCAGCAGATACGCAGTATTTT. This codes for CASSTRQGAADTQYF.

Written as DNA, the CDR3 is TGTGCCAGCAGCGTTGGGACTCGCCCGGGGGAGACCCAGTACTTC. Encoded protein: CASSVGTRPGETQYF. The chain is built from TRBV7-9 and TRBJ2-5; tentatively, D is TRBD2 (6 bases). Trimming removed 5 bases from V and 5 bases from J, with 18 bases in between. CDR1 is SEHNR and CDR2 is FQNEAQ in the germline V gene (reference sequence). The CDR3 runs 15 residues.

CDR3 in amino acids: CASSSQGGSIGLFF. The CDR3, as DNA: TGTGCCAGCAGCTCACAGGGAGGGTCGATAGGACTGTTTTTT. This chain connects TRBV7-9 to TRBJ1-4, with D perhaps TRBD1 (6 bases). Per the germline V gene, CDR1 is SEHNR and CDR2 is FQNEAQ (reference sequence). The length of the CDR3 is 14 residues. Trimming took 4 bases from V and 13 from J, leaving 19 bases between them.

V gene TRBV3-1 (or the pseudogene TRBV3-2) combines with J gene TRBJ2-1; 8 bases agree with TRBD2. The germline CDR1 and CDR2 sequences are LGHDT and YNNKEL (reference sequence). The CDR3 length is 14 residues. Unmatched junction bases numbered 6, after V lost 2 bases and J lost 9 bases. The CDR3 reads CASSQLGGVFEQFF. The CDR3, as DNA: TGTGCCAGCAGCCAACTCGGGGGGGTATTTGAGCAGTTCTTC.

The rearrangement links TRBV3-1 (or the pseudogene TRBV3-2) to TRBJ1-5, with D possibly being TRBD1 (5 bases). CDR3 size: 15 residues. V lost 5 bases to trimming and J lost 3 bases, with 14 bases between them. Germline CDR1 and CDR2: LGHDT and YNNKEL (reference sequence). This CDR3 is CASSTSGGNNQPQHF. In nucleotides, the CDR3 is TGTGCCAGCAGCACGTCGGGGGGTAACAATCAGCCCCAGCATTTT.

The chain couples TRBV25-1 to TRBJ1-3; a weak D match, TRBD1 (5 bases). The germline gives CDR1 MGHDK, CDR2 SYGVNS. The CDR3 is 18 residues long. The germline V and J ends were trimmed by 1 base and 0 bases, with 16 bases remaining between them. CDR3 nucleotide sequence: TGTGCCAGCAGTGAATTTTCCCGGGGACTCAGCTCTGGAAACACCATATATTTT. Protein: CASSEFSRGLSSGNTIYF.

V gene TRBV2 combines with J gene TRBJ1-1; TRBD1 matches at 7 bases. J was trimmed by 4 bases and V by 6 bases; bases with no gene match: 8. CDR3 length equals 14 residues. Germline V gene sequence: CDR1 SNHLY, CDR2 FYNNEI. For the CDR3, the DNA is TGTGCCAGCAGGGGAGGACAGGCCTTCACTGAAGCTTTCTTT. This translates into CASRGGQAFTEAFF.

This chain joins TRBV28 and TRBJ1-1, with D uncertain. V was shortened by 8 bases and J by 4 bases, with 11 bases between the two germline ends. Germline V gene lookup returns CDR1 MDHEN and CDR2 SYDVKM. The CDR3 extends over 12 amino acids. The CDR3 is CASGPRGTEAFF. In DNA form, the CDR3 reads TGTGCCAGCGGACCCCGGGGCACTGAAGCTTTCTTT.

The chain links TRBV28 to TRBJ2-5; tentatively, D is TRBD2 (5 bases). The CDR3 is 14 amino acids. V was clipped by 6 bases and J by 4 bases, with 15 bases between them. Germline V lookup: CDR1 MDHEN, CDR2 SYDVKM. CDR3 DNA: TGTGCCAGCAGCCGTACTAGAGTCGCAGAGACCCAGTACTTC. It codes for CASSRTRVAETQYF.

The chain uses TRBV29-1 and TRBJ1-5; a possible D gene is TRBD1 (5 bases). The CDR3 totals 16 residues. V lost 0 bases to trimming and J lost 6 bases, with 18 bases between them. Per germline, CDR1 SQVTM and CDR2 ANQGSEA. The chain's CDR3 is CSVEDLGRGRVQPQHF. The CDR3 region has the DNA TGCAGCGTTGAAGATCTGGGGAGGGGCAGGGTTCAGCCCCAGCATTTT. The whole variable domain, remainder taken from reference TRBV29-1 and TRBJ1-5, is SAVISQKPSRDICQRGTSLTIQCQVDSQVTMMFWYRQQPGQSLTLIATANQGSEATYESGFVIDKFPISRPNLTFSTLTVSNMSPEDSSIYLCSVEDLGRGRVQPQHFGDGTRLSIL.

This clone was seen a few times. The chain links TRBV19 to TRBJ1-1; TRBD1 matches 8 bases. Germline CDR1 LNHDA, CDR2 SQIVND (reference sequence). V dropped 1 base and J dropped 10; count of bases not matched to a gene: 2. CDR3 length: 12 amino acids. CDR3 loop: CASSIGTGTAFF. DNA of the CDR3: TGTGCCAGTAGTATAGGGACAGGGACAGCTTTCTTT.

The chain joins TRBV19 to TRBJ1-6; D is unresolved. The CDR3 loop spans 16 amino acids. The V gene's germline CDR1 is LNHDA and CDR2 SQIVND (reference sequence). Trimming took 3 bases from V and 8 from J, leaving 17 bases between them. CDR3 nucleotide sequence: TGTGCCAGTAGTATTCTTCGAGCGGCAAGAGATTCACCCCTCCACTTT. Translated: CASSILRAARDSPLHF.

This chain connects TRBV28 to TRBJ1-4, with D possibly matching TRBD1 (5 bases). The CDR3 is made up of 16 amino acids. Germline lookup yields CDR1 MDHEN and CDR2 SYDVKM. V lost 8 bases and J 7 bases, leaving 23 bases between the germline ends. This chain's CDR3 is CASASPGGGEGEKLFF. CDR3 DNA: TGTGCCAGCGCTTCCCCTGGGGGAGGGGAGGGTGAAAAACTGTTTTTT. Drawing the rest from reference TRBV28 and TRBJ1-4, the complete variable domain is DVKVTQSSRYLVKRTGEKVFLECVQDMDHENMFWYRQDPGLGLRLIYFSYDVKMKEKGDIPEGYSVSREKKERFSLILESASTNQTSMYLCASASPGGGEGEKLFFGSGTQLSVL.

J is TRBJ2-3 and V is TRBV9; 10 nucleotides line up with TRBD2. J gave up 6 bases and V 2 bases, and 3 bases lay outside the gene matches. There are 14 residues in the CDR3. Per germline, CDR1 SGDLS and CDR2 YYNGEE. The CDR3 here is CASSVSGGADTQYF. Written as DNA, the CDR3 is TGTGCCAGCAGCGTCAGCGGGGGGGCCGATACGCAGTATTTT.

This clone was recorded once. The chain links TRBV11-3 to TRBJ2-2, with TRBD1 identical over 8 bases. The CDR3 has 16 amino acids. V trimming: 0 bases; J trimming: 6 bases; junction bases outside the gene matches: 6. CDR1 and CDR2 (germline): SGHNT, YENEEA. The CDR3 loop reads CASSLETGARSGELFF. The CDR3 region has the DNA TGTGCCAGCAGCTTAGAGACAGGGGCCCGTTCCGGGGAGCTGTTTTTT.

The V call is TRBV7-9, the J call TRBJ1-2, with 9 bases matching TRBD1. Trimming at V came to 1 base and at J to 4 bases, leaving 10 bases not matched to a gene. Per the germline V gene, CDR1 is SEHNR and CDR2 is FQNEAQ (reference sequence). This CDR3 spans 17 amino acids. The CDR3 spells CASSLVGARGQGYGYTF. The DNA of the CDR3 is TGTGCCAGCAGCTTAGTAGGAGCCCGGGGACAGGGCTATGGCTACACCTTC.

This rearrangement joins TRBV19 to TRBJ2-2; 10 bases map to TRBD2. CDR3 length equals 16 residues. The trim removed 4 bases at V and 2 bases at J, leaving 4 bases unmatched. Germline CDR1 LNHDA, CDR2 SQIVND (reference sequence). The CDR3, as DNA: TGTGCCAGTAGTACGGCTAGCGGGGGTAACACCGGGGAGCTGTTTTTT. As protein: CASSTASGGNTGELFF.

The chain links TRBV5-6 to TRBJ2-1, with a tentative D call TRBD1 (6 bases). The CDR3 has 16 amino acids. Germline CDR1 SGHDT, CDR2 YYEEEE. V was cut by 0 bases and J by 2 bases, with 12 bases left in between. This CDR3 is CASSLAGTSTYNEQFF. In DNA form, the CDR3 reads TGTGCCAGCAGCTTGGCCGGGACATCCACCTACAATGAGCAGTTCTTC.

This clone was found once. J is TRBJ1-2 and V is TRBV5-5; tentatively, D is TRBD1 (6 bases). V dropped 3 bases and J dropped 3 bases, with 18 bases sitting between them. The CDR3 has 16 amino acids. Germline loops: CDR1 SGHKS, CDR2 YYEKEE (reference sequence). The CDR3 here is CASSSGQRGFDYGYTF. CDR3 bases: TGTGCCAGCAGCTCCGGTCAGAGGGGGTTTGACTATGGCTACACCTTC. The full variable domain, in which reference TRBV5-5 and TRBJ1-2 provide the parts outside the CDR3, is DAGVTQSPTHLIKTRGQQVTLRCSPISGHKSVSWYQQVLGQGPQFIFQYYEKEERGRGNFPDRFSARQFPNYSSELNVNALLLGDSALYLCASSSGQRGFDYGYTFGSGTRLTVV.

V and J are TRBV28 and TRBJ1-2; 7 positions agree with TRBD1. V shed 4 bases and J 1 base; nucleotides not matched to a gene: 6. The CDR3 contains 15 residues. Germline V gene lookup returns CDR1 MDHEN and CDR2 SYDVKM. CDR3 region: CASSSTGQYNYGYTF. CDR3 in DNA: TGTGCCAGCAGTTCGACGGGACAGTATAACTATGGCTACACCTTC.

This chain connects TRBV7-9 to TRBJ2-7, with D possibly matching TRBD2 (6 bases). The V gene lost 5 bases and the J gene lost 6 bases, with 17 bases spanning the gap. From germline, CDR1 is SEHNR and CDR2 FQNEAQ (reference sequence). The CDR3 is made up of 14 amino acids. The CDR3 bases are TGTGCCAGCAGCGAGGAGGGACGATTCCGCGAGCAGTACTTC. Protein: CASSEEGRFREQYF.

This clone has just a few counts. This chain links TRBV5-6 with TRBJ1-1; a possible D gene is TRBD1 (5 bases). V shed 4 bases and J shed 7 bases, with 17 bases lying between them. The CDR3 contains 14 residues. Looked up from germline, CDR1 is SGHDT and CDR2 is YYEEEE. This chain's CDR3 is CASSAPWGEGEAFF. DNA of the CDR3: TGTGCCAGCAGCGCCCCCTGGGGGGAGGGTGAAGCTTTCTTT.

This chain uses TRBV4-2 with TRBJ1-3; a weak D match, TRBD1 (5 bases). V dropped 3 bases and J dropped 1 base, with 13 bases sitting between them. Germline V gives CDR1 LGHNA, CDR2 YNFKEQ. The CDR3 is made up of 16 amino acids. The CDR3 nucleotides read TGTGCCAGCAGCCAGACGGACACCCTTTCTGGAAACACCATATATTTT. The encoded protein is CASSQTDTLSGNTIYF.